This T cell receptor (beta chain) appears in the sequencing data of a study of CD8+CD57+ T cells in acquired aplastic anemia listed by TCRdb under 2018. Some background on the complete study: DNA extracted from sorted CD4+ and CD8+ cells had a mean of roughly 3 ug, with a range of roughly 0.18 to 27.4 ug. For healthy donor samples, the average read count was around 10 million for CD4+ cells and around 12 million for CD8+ cells. Here is what the overall study found, with its caveats: Twenty-nine CD8+ CDR3 sequences were found to be shared between patients and controls, but these sequences appeared to be highly expressed in patients and within the immunodominant clones of the patients. No significant difference in CD8+ Simpson's diversity was found between patients and healthy controls (P=0.060).

To note about this clonotype: Its antigen remains unidentified. Base qualities are missing; no much larger clone stands one base away.

In this study, sorted CD4+ and CD8+ T cells from the blood of healthy subjects and of severe aplastic anemia patients had their TCR repertoires deep-sequenced. Ficoll-Paque density gradient centrifugation was used to isolate peripheral blood mononuclear cells. Before DNA was extracted, CD4+ and CD8+ T cells were sorted using either FACS or magnetic beads. The CDR3 starts with the cysteine, ends with the phenylalanine, and has 13 residues. Left in the record is the CDR3 DNA by itself, 39 bases read in frame from the first base. Cut back by 3 bases and 3 bases, the V and J ends lie 9 bases apart. The germline V gene specifies SGDLS as CDR1 and YYNGEE as CDR2. Genomic DNA was used as template for profiling of TCR beta VDJ combinations and CDR3 sequences. TCR repertoire sequencing was run on an Illumina HiSeq 2000. Per the original workflow: TRBV/TRBJ rearrangement plots, CDR3 size and DJ length profiles, and Simpson's diversity index were used to evaluate the repertoires. The immunodominant clone was defined as the most abundant DNA sequence in deep sequencing data. CDR3 amino acid sequences were screened for sharing across subjects and were compared with published repertoires and the VDJdb database. TCRdb ran its own pipeline on the public reads, namely fastp trimming at Q25 and MiXCR clone calling, and kept in-frame beta chains. Rows merge per CDR3 protein into single entries with the most common DNA and genes. The V and J calls were not made by the authors but by TCRdb's processing. The sample includes some 170,000 distinct CDR3 sequences, with about 48% observed a single time. The ten largest make up 1.1% of the sample.

This receptor was taken from a human donor in good health. Sequencing input: sorted CD4+, CD8+, or CD8+CD57+ T cells (not recorded which) from PBMCs. The chain couples TRBV9 to TRBJ2-5, with the D call tentatively TRBD1 or TRBD2, each fitting 5 bases. The nucleotides are TGTGCCAGCAGCGCGGGACCGAAAGAGACCCAGTACTTC. Protein translation: CASSAGPKETQYF.